This T cell receptor beta chain was captured by sequencing in a study of identifying expanded T cells in peripheral blood. During the collection period, no donor immune events like infections were recorded. Produced via immunoSEQ multiplex PCR; TCRdb's table is partial and in-frame only. The sample includes tens of thousands of clones, around 83% of them seen just once. Trimming removed 3 bases at V and 12 bases at J, with 18 bases between. The CDR3 loop spans 13 amino acids. Germline assignment: CDR1 SGHDT and CDR2 YYEEEE. This clonotype was obtained from a person aged 18-69 years in good health. Sequencing was carried out using blood. The chain has TRBV5-6 and TRBJ1-1, with D possibly being TRBD1 (6 bases). CDR3 bases: TGTGCCAGCAGCTATGAGGCACAGGGTAGGTCTTTCTTT. This encodes CASSYEAQGRSFF. Using reference TRBV5-6 and TRBJ1-1 for the parts outside the CDR3, the full variable domain is DAGVTQSPTHLIKTRGQQVTLRCSPKSGHDTVSWYQQALGQGPQFIFQYYEEEERQRGNFPDRFSGHQFPNYSSELNVNALLLGDSALYLCASSYEAQGRSFFGQGTRLTVV.